The 18 T cell receptor beta chains below come from one sample, sequenced in a study of blood T cell repertoires in COVID-19. The assay was immunoSEQ multiplex PCR, and TCRdb's table has in-frame clones only and misses some. This sample has hundreds of thousands of clones, with approximately 85% found just once. Material: peripheral blood. Receptor source: a man in his forties or fifties with active or convalescent COVID-19.

J is TRBJ1-1 and V is TRBV29-1; 7 bases are shared with TRBD1. The CDR3 totals 12 residues. The J segment lost 11 bases and the V segment lost 0 bases, leaving 6 bases of the junction unmatched. Looked up from germline, CDR1 is SQVTM and CDR2 is ANQGSEA. The CDR3 is CSVEESQGRAFF. For the CDR3, the DNA is TGCAGCGTTGAAGAGTCACAGGGGAGGGCTTTCTTT.

The CDR3: CASSLGFRAEAFF. The DNA for the CDR3 is TGTGCCAGCAGTTTAGGGTTCAGGGCTGAAGCTTTCTTT. V gene TRBV27 combines with J gene TRBJ1-1, with D possibly matching TRBD1 (5 bases). Germline V gene sequence: CDR1 MNHEY, CDR2 SMNVEV (reference sequence). Trimming stripped 2 bases from V and 6 bases from J, with 10 bases between. CDR3 length: 13 amino acids.

This chain uses TRBV5-1 with TRBJ2-2, with a weak D call TRBD1 (5 bases). The CDR3 loop spans 13 amino acids. CDR1 SGHRS and CDR2 YFSETQ come from the germline V gene. V lost 2 bases and J 7 bases, leaving 9 bases between the germline ends. CDR3 in amino acids: CASSFRVGGELFF. The CDR3 DNA reads TGCGCCAGCAGCTTCAGGGTGGGCGGGGAGCTGTTTTTT.

The chain joins TRBV6-5 to TRBJ2-1; 8 bases are a match to TRBD1. The CDR3 spans 16 residues. Germline V gene lookup returns CDR1 MNHEY and CDR2 SVGAGI. The J segment lost 7 bases and the V segment lost 0 bases, leaving 8 bases of the junction unmatched. The CDR3, as DNA: TGTGCCAGCAGTTACTCCGTCGGGACAGGTCATAATGAGCAGTTCTTC. Protein product: CASSYSVGTGHNEQFF.

This clone showed up just once. The V and J genes are TRBV10-3 and TRBJ2-1; 7 nucleotides line up with TRBD1. V was pared by 10 bases and J by 6 bases, with 12 bases of the junction left unmatched. The CDR3 extends over 14 amino acids. From germline, CDR1 is ENHRY and CDR2 SYGVKD. Here the CDR3 reads CATRGDREGNEQFF. CDR3 sequence (DNA): TGTGCCACCAGGGGCGACAGGGAAGGCAATGAGCAGTTCTTC.

To note about this clone: The sample has other DNA sequences that encode this CDR3 too. The chain has TRBV5-1 and TRBJ1-1; 8 bases are a match to TRBD1. Germline trimming cut 0 bases from V and 5 bases from J; bases unmatched to any gene: 0. CDR3 length equals 13 residues. Germline lookup yields CDR1 SGHRS and CDR2 YFSETQ. As DNA, the CDR3 is TGCGCCAGCAGCTTGGACAGGGGGACTGAAGCTTTCTTT. This translates into CASSLDRGTEAFF.

This chain uses TRBV5-1 with TRBJ2-1, with 8 bases identical to TRBD2. After removal of 4 bases from V and 7 bases from J, the junction contained 7 bases not matched to a gene. Germline V gene lookup returns CDR1 SGHRS and CDR2 YFSETQ. The CDR3 has 14 amino acids. This CDR3 is CASSETSGQNEQFF. CDR3 nucleotides: TGCGCCAGCAGCGAAACTAGCGGTCAAAATGAGCAGTTCTTC. Looking up the rest from reference TRBV5-1 and TRBJ2-1 gives the full variable domain: KAGVTQTPRYLIKTRGQQVTLSCSPISGHRSVSWYQQTPGQGLQFLFEYFSETQRNKGNFPGRFSGRQFSNSRSEMNVSTLELGDSALYLCASSETSGQNEQFFGPGTRLTVL.

The V call is TRBV10-3, the J call TRBJ2-5; TRBD2 might be the D (7 bases). The CDR3 length is 18 residues. The V gene's germline CDR1 is ENHRY and CDR2 SYGVKD. Trimming took off 2 bases at V and 7 bases at J, with 26 bases between the two ends. The CDR3 coding sequence is TGTGCCATCAGTGAGGCCACGAGCGGGACACCCGTTCGATCGACCCAGTACTTC. It translates to CAISEATSGTPVRSTQYF.

This chain connects TRBV5-1 to TRBJ2-1; D may be TRBD2 (7 bases). CDR3 size: 14 residues. V was pared by 9 bases and J by 0 bases, with 13 bases between. Germline CDR1 is SGHRS and CDR2 is YFSETQ. The CDR3, as DNA: TGCGCCACCAAGGGGGGGAGCTCCTACAATGAGCAGTTCTTC. Encoded protein: CATKGGSSYNEQFF.

J is TRBJ1-1 and V is TRBV5-1; D is unresolved. Trimming stripped 3 bases from V and 1 base from J, with 16 bases between. CDR1 and CDR2 from the germline V gene are SGHRS and YFSETQ. The CDR3 covers 16 residues. The CDR3 sequence: CASSSEGQTGNTEAFF. CDR3 sequence (DNA): TGCGCCAGCAGCTCCGAGGGTCAGACCGGGAACACTGAAGCTTTCTTT.

This clone was seen only a few times. The chain is built from TRBV4-1 and TRBJ2-7; 7 nucleotides line up with TRBD2. J was trimmed by 3 bases and V by 3 bases; bases with no gene match: 2. Per germline, CDR1 MGHRA and CDR2 YSYEKL. There are 13 residues in the CDR3. CDR3: CASSQWGGYEQYF. The CDR3, as DNA: TGCGCCAGCAGCCAGTGGGGGGGCTACGAGCAGTACTTC.

V usage is TRBV5-4 and J usage is TRBJ1-1, with D unresolved. Trimming left V 4 bases short and J 7 bases short, with 11 bases between. Germline values: CDR1 SGHNT, CDR2 YYREEE (reference sequence). This CDR3 region has 12 residues. As DNA, the CDR3 is TGTGCCAGCAGCCCCGACACAGATGAAGCTTTCTTT. Residues: CASSPDTDEAFF. The complete variable domain, with remaining parts taken from reference TRBV5-4 and TRBJ1-1, reads ETGVTQSPTHLIKTRGQQVTLRCSSQSGHNTVSWYQQALGQGPQFIFQYYREEENGRGNFPPRFSGLQFPNYSSELNVNALELDDSALYLCASSPDTDEAFFGQGTRLTVV.

This rearrangement joins TRBV7-2 to TRBJ1-2; no definite D call. The V gene lost 7 bases and the J gene lost 4 bases, with 13 bases spanning the gap. CDR1 SGHTA and CDR2 FQGNSA come from the germline V gene. The CDR3 spans 13 residues. For the CDR3, the DNA is TGTGCCAGCACCCTTCCCTTCTCCTATGGCTACACCTTC. Protein sequence: CASTLPFSYGYTF.

V and J are TRBV11-2 and TRBJ2-1; D remains ambiguous. CDR3 length equals 14 residues. The V gene lost 2 bases and the J gene lost 1 base, with 6 bases spanning the gap. Germline V gene data show CDR1 as SGHAT and CDR2 as FQNNGV. The CDR3 loop reads CASSLLRSYNEQFF. The CDR3, as DNA: TGTGCCAGCAGCTTATTGAGATCCTACAATGAGCAGTTCTTC.

The chain employs TRBV28 and TRBJ1-1; the D is unclear. Trimming removed 7 bases from V and 6 bases from J, with 18 bases in between. CDR1 and CDR2 from the germline V gene are MDHEN and SYDVKM. The CDR3 covers 14 residues. CDR3 nucleotide sequence: TGTGCCAGCATCGAAGGTAGCCCCTCCGCTGAAGCTTTCTTT. This sequence encodes CASIEGSPSAEAFF.

This clone was found once. The rearrangement links TRBV28 to TRBJ1-1, with D maybe TRBD1 (5 bases). The germline CDR1 and CDR2 sequences are MDHEN and SYDVKM. Trimming stripped 10 bases from V and 4 bases from J, with 13 bases between. The CDR3 is 12 residues long. The CDR3 nucleotides read TGTGCCACCATTCGGGGGGGCACTGAAGCTTTCTTT. Translating gives CATIRGGTEAFF.

The chain uses TRBV7-9 and TRBJ2-1; 7 nucleotides line up with TRBD1. CDR1 is SEHNR and CDR2 is FQNEAQ in the germline V gene (reference sequence). The CDR3 totals 16 residues. Trimming cost V 5 bases and J 0 bases; bases outside gene matches: 7. The CDR3 here is CASSPAEGASYNEQFF. CDR3 sequence (DNA): TGTGCCAGCAGCCCAGCCGAGGGGGCCTCCTACAATGAGCAGTTCTTC.

V gene TRBV7-9 combines with J gene TRBJ2-2, with 11 bases lining up with TRBD2. Germline CDR1 reads SEHNR; CDR2 reads FQNEAQ (reference sequence). After removal of 5 bases from V and 8 bases from J, the junction contained 16 bases not matched to a gene. The CDR3 spans 18 residues. CDR3 region: CASSPRSDLAGGLGELFF. The CDR3 DNA reads TGTGCCAGCAGCCCGCGCAGTGACCTAGCGGGAGGTCTTGGGGAGCTGTTTTTT.